This T cell receptor beta chain was identified during a study of OX40 agonist ivuxolimab in advanced cancers. Overall study: Enrolled patients in dose escalation had cancers that were hepatocellular carcinoma, melanoma, renal cell or head and neck cancer. Three individuals attained partial responses, comprising one hepatocellular carcinoma case and two cutaneous melanoma cases.

Trimming left V 6 bases short and J 9 bases short, with 12 bases between. This CDR3 region has 12 residues. CDR1 MRHNA and CDR2 SNTAGT come from the germline V gene. The assay was immunoSEQ multiplex PCR, and TCRdb's table has in-frame clones only and misses some. The sample carries tens of thousands of clones, around 85% recorded once. Specimen: CD4+ or CD8+ T cells sorted from blood, collected in a trial of the OX40 agonist ivuxolimab. The gene calls are TRBV6-4 and TRBJ2-1; tentative D call: TRBD2 (6 bases). The sequence was obtained from an adult with an advanced solid tumor such as melanoma, head and neck, liver or kidney cancer. CDR3 nucleotide sequence: TGTGCCAGCAGCCGTAGCGGAGGTGAGCAGTTCTTC. Protein product: CASSRSGGEQFF.